This TCR beta chain stems from a study of breast tumors, draining lymph nodes, adjacent tissues. Study-level points and caveats: That most tumor T cells come from lymph nodes remained unproven. Data fit most tumor T cells coming from lymph node, expanding in tumor.

Breast cancer patients provided tissue from their axillary draining lymph nodes. The germline V gene encodes CDR1 GTSNPN and CDR2 SVGIG (reference sequence). The V and J ends lost 1 base and 6 bases respectively, with 10 bases between them. This CDR3 spans 13 amino acids. This clonotype came up many times. Its cognate antigen is unknown. TCRdb reprocessed the multiplex PCR reads via MiXCR and lists one record per CDR3 protein. The table lists 150,000 to 200,000 distinct CDR3 sequences, 25% to 40% of them singletons. V usage is TRBV30 and J usage is TRBJ1-5; tentatively, D is TRBD1 (5 bases). The sequencing sample was made of axillary lymph node tissue. The clonotype was recovered from a female donor with breast cancer. Some clones in this sample may be carry-over from other donors' samples. CDR3 nucleotide sequence: TGTGCCTGGAGTGCCAGGGTAACTCAGCCCCAGCATTTT. Translated, it gives CAWSARVTQPQHF.